One sample yielded the 17 T cell receptor beta chains listed below, sequenced in a study of cytomegalovirus exposure and HLA in healthy donors. The PCR used 60 Vbeta and 13 Jbeta primers. Sequenced by immunoSEQ multiplex PCR; TCRdb stores in-frame clones only, minus some. This sample yields about 110,000 clones, of which roughly 82% are seen a single time; under 5% belongs to the top ten. The sample consisted of PBMCs. Receptors were obtained from a male donor in good health and CMV-seronegative.

This clone has just one count. This rearrangement joins TRBV7-9 to TRBJ1-1, with D possibly being TRBD1 (5 bases). CDR1 and CDR2 from the germline V gene are SEHNR and FQNEAQ (reference sequence). This CDR3 has 12 residues. V lost 5 bases and J lost 7, with 11 bases in between. The CDR3 is CASSPKTDEAFF. DNA for the CDR3: TGTGCCAGCAGCCCCAAGACAGATGAAGCTTTCTTT.

The chain joins TRBV30 to TRBJ2-4; 9 bases line up with TRBD1. Germline V gene sequence: CDR1 GTSNPN, CDR2 SVGIG (reference sequence). There are 16 residues in the CDR3. V lost 0 bases, J lost 9 bases, and 12 bases stayed unmatched. The DNA of the CDR3 is TGTGCCTGGAGTGTACGTCCGGGACAGGGTTTAAGCATTCAGTACTTC. The encoded protein is CAWSVRPGQGLSIQYF.

The chain recombines TRBV7-2 with TRBJ2-3; possibly TRBD2 for D (5 bases). The CDR3 runs 15 residues. The V and J ends lost 5 bases and 10 bases respectively, with 22 bases between them. Germline-derived CDR1 and CDR2 are SGHTA and FQGNSA. The CDR3 sequence: CASSAGSLPAAPQYF. For the CDR3, the DNA is TGTGCCAGCAGCGCAGGAAGTCTCCCAGCGGCCCCGCAGTATTTT.

This chain joins TRBV29-1 and TRBJ2-5, with D tentatively TRBD1 (7 bases). The CDR3 is 14 amino acids. V was trimmed by 4 bases and J by 1 base, leaving 13 bases between them. Germline lookup yields CDR1 SQVTM and CDR2 ANQGSEA. CDR3 residues: CSVGPGGTQETQYF. CDR3 nucleotides: TGCAGCGTTGGCCCAGGGGGGACCCAAGAGACCCAGTACTTC.

J is TRBJ1-1 and V is TRBV7-8, with D maybe TRBD1 (6 bases). The germline V gene encodes CDR1 SGHVS and CDR2 FQNEAQ. V was clipped by 0 bases and J by 4 bases, with 9 bases between them. This CDR3 region has 14 residues. The CDR3 here is CASSLATGTTEAFF. The CDR3 DNA follows: TGTGCCAGCAGCTTAGCAACAGGGACCACTGAAGCTTTCTTT.

The table lists this clone with a count of one. The J gene is TRBJ1-4, the V gene TRBV27, with 7 bases identical to TRBD1. This CDR3 contains 15 residues. Germline assignment: CDR1 MNHEY and CDR2 SMNVEV (reference sequence). The trim removed 4 bases at V and 7 bases at J, leaving 9 bases unmatched. Here the CDR3 DNA reads TGTGCCAGCAGTTCCCGATTACGGACAGGTGAAAAACTGTTTTTT. Amino acids: CASSSRLRTGEKLFF.

The chain has TRBV5-1 and TRBJ1-4, with TRBD1 matching 9 bases. The V segment lost 4 bases and the J segment 7 bases; nucleotides outside the gene matches: 8. This CDR3 has 15 amino acids. Germline-derived CDR1 and CDR2 are SGHRS and YFSETQ. DNA for the CDR3: TGCGCCAGCAGCGCACAGGGGGCGGCGGGTGAAAAACTGTTTTTT. It translates to CASSAQGAAGEKLFF.

The CDR3 nucleotides are TGTGCCAGCAGTGAATTCTGGACAGGGGGGACCCCGGAGCAGTACTTC. Translated, it gives CASSEFWTGGTPEQYF. V is TRBV25-1 and J is TRBJ2-7; TRBD1 aligns across 10 bases. The V gene end was trimmed by 1 base and the J gene end by 7 bases; junction bases not matched to a gene: 10. CDR1 is MGHDK and CDR2 is SYGVNS in the germline V gene. The CDR3 loop spans 16 amino acids.

The V and J genes are TRBV7-9 and TRBJ1-2; 8 nucleotides agree with TRBD1. Trimming removed 6 bases from V and 2 bases from J; junction bases left unmatched: 5. This CDR3 contains 14 residues. Looked up from germline, CDR1 is SEHNR and CDR2 is FQNEAQ (reference sequence). CDR3 nucleotides: TGTGCCAGCAGTGTAGGGACAGGCAACTATGGCTACACCTTC. Amino acid sequence: CASSVGTGNYGYTF.

The chain combines TRBV30 with TRBJ1-5; D may be TRBD1 (5 bases). CDR1 is GTSNPN and CDR2 is SVGIG in the germline V gene (reference sequence). The length of the CDR3 is 13 residues. V was pared by 3 bases and J by 4 bases, with 10 bases between. The CDR3 DNA is TGTGCCTGGAGCCGCAGGGAAAATCAGCCCCAGCATTTT. This translates into CAWSRRENQPQHF. The variable domain in full, completed from reference TRBV30 and TRBJ1-5, reads SQTIHQWPATLVQPVGSPLSLECTVEGTSNPNLYWYRQAAGRGLQLLFYSVGIGQISSEVPQNLSASRPQDRQFILSSKKLLLSDSGFYLCAWSRRENQPQHFGDGTRLSIL.

DNA for the CDR3: TGCGCCAGCAGCCAAGTCCGCCAGCGAGATACGCAGTATTTT. Its protein product is CASSQVRQRDTQYF. The chain uses TRBV4-1 and TRBJ2-3; D is unclear. V dropped 1 base and J dropped 5 bases, with 10 bases sitting between them. Looked up from germline, CDR1 is MGHRA and CDR2 is YSYEKL. The CDR3 consists of 14 residues.

The chain uses TRBV14 and TRBJ2-3; the match to TRBD2 covers 7 bases. V shed 0 bases and J 1 base; nucleotides not matched to a gene: 4. This CDR3 is built from 16 residues. The V gene's germline CDR1 is SGHDN and CDR2 FVKESK. CDR3 loop: CASSQENLAGTDTQYF. The CDR3 DNA reads TGTGCCAGCAGCCAAGAGAACCTAGCGGGCACAGATACGCAGTATTTT.

This chain connects TRBV6-6 to TRBJ2-5, with 12 bases matching TRBD1. The J call may be faulty, since TRBJ2-7 better matches the DNA end. From germline, CDR1 is MNHNY and CDR2 SVGAGI (reference sequence). This CDR3 is built from 15 residues. The CDR3 DNA reads TGTGCCAGCAGTTACACCGGGACAGGGGGCGACGAGCAGTACTTC. Its protein product is CASSYTGTGGDEQYF.

The chain is built from TRBV1 and TRBJ2-5; the DNA was not compared with TRBD2, the D call given in the table. TRBV1 corresponds to a pseudogene. The CDR3 covers 14 residues. CDR3 in amino acids: CTSTRTSGRETQYF. The CDR3 region has the DNA TGCACCAGCACCCGGACTAGCGGGAGAGAGACCCAGTACTTC.

The chain links TRBV29-1 to TRBJ1-1, with 10 bases matching TRBD1. The CDR3 has 17 amino acids. Looked up from germline, CDR1 is SQVTM and CDR2 is ANQGSEA. Trimming cost V 6 bases and J 2 bases; bases outside gene matches: 15. The CDR3 DNA is TGCAGCGTCCTCATCCTTTTTGGGACAGGGGTAAACACTGAAGCTTTCTTT. Translating it yields CSVLILFGTGVNTEAFF.

This chain joins TRBV10-3 and TRBJ2-7; 8 bases fit TRBD2. The CDR3 is 17 amino acids. Unmatched junction bases numbered 12, after V lost 4 bases and J lost 1 base. Germline V gene lookup returns CDR1 ENHRY and CDR2 SYGVKD. In nucleotides, the CDR3 is TGTGCCATCAGTGGCGTACTAGCGGTAGCCGCATCCTACGAGCAGTACTTC. It codes for CAISGVLAVAASYEQYF.

V gene TRBV14 combines with J gene TRBJ2-5, with 9 bases identical to TRBD2. V was pared by 1 base and J by 4 bases, with 7 bases of the junction left unmatched. Germline V gene sequence: CDR1 SGHDN, CDR2 FVKESK. The CDR3 covers 16 residues. The CDR3 DNA reads TGTGCCAGCAGCCAAGTAATGGCGGGAGGGGCAGAGACCCAGTACTTC. It specifies CASSQVMAGGAETQYF.